These 30 T cell receptor beta chains were sequenced from one sample in a study of shared clonotypes between healthy human individuals. The protocol was immunoSEQ multiplex PCR, while the TCRdb copy is restricted to in-frame clones and leaves out a portion. The repertoire includes around 2,000,000 clones, 90% to 95% of them detected once, and over 1.5% sits in the top ten. Positive CCR7 selection of CD45RO-negative cells yielded the naive CD8 cells, and terminally differentiated effector memory CD45RA+ cells were excluded. The sequenced material came from naive CD8+ T cells from PBMCs. These receptors were taken from a man between 18 and 35 years old in good health. Some clones in this sample may be carry-over from other donors' samples.

The rearrangement uses TRBV6-1 and TRBJ1-1, with D unresolved. The CDR3 is made up of 11 amino acids. Per germline, CDR1 MNHNS and CDR2 SASEGT. Trimming shortened V by 5 bases and J by 6 bases, and 7 bases separated the two germline ends. The CDR3 loop is CASSSGPEAFF. Here the CDR3 DNA reads TGTGCCAGCAGTTCCGGGCCTGAAGCTTTCTTT.

The CDR3 is CASKKDGFYGYTF. In DNA form, the CDR3 reads TGTGCCAGCAAAAAGGACGGATTCTATGGCTACACCTTC. This chain joins TRBV28 and TRBJ1-2; unclear D gene. The CDR3 is 13 residues long. CDR1 is MDHEN, CDR2 SYDVKM, per germline. V was clipped by 7 bases and J by 4 bases, with 13 bases between them.

The chain employs TRBV19 and TRBJ2-2; D remains unclear. V was cut by 6 bases and J by 8 bases, with 10 bases left in between. Germline CDR1 and CDR2: LNHDA and SQIVND (reference sequence). CDR3 length: 12 residues. The DNA for the CDR3 is TGTGCCAGTAGGCCTACCAGGGGGGAGCTGTTTTTT. This codes for CASRPTRGELFF.

The gene calls are TRBV6-5 and TRBJ1-5; D is unclear. Trimming took 6 bases from V and 0 from J, leaving 12 bases between them. The CDR3 has 15 amino acids. Germline CDR1 MNHEY, CDR2 SVGAGI. This CDR3 is CASRQQQYSNQPQHF. Written as DNA, the CDR3 is TGTGCCAGCAGACAACAACAATATAGCAATCAGCCCCAGCATTTT.

The chain uses TRBV10-3 and TRBJ1-6; unclear D gene. The CDR3 is 11 amino acids. V was shortened by 8 bases and J by 13 bases, with 12 bases between the two germline ends. CDR1 is ENHRY and CDR2 is SYGVKD in the germline V gene. Here the CDR3 DNA reads TGTGCCATCGGCGAGGGTAATCCCCTCCACTTT. Its protein is CAIGEGNPLHF.

The chain has TRBV7-9 and TRBJ1-2, with D maybe TRBD1 (6 bases). V gave up 6 bases and J gave up 0 bases, with 17 bases separating them. The CDR3 runs 16 residues. The germline V gene has CDR1 SEHNR and CDR2 FQNEAQ (reference sequence). The CDR3 DNA follows: TGTGCCAGCAGGGAAACCCAGGGGCCCACTAACTATGGCTACACCTTC. It encodes CASRETQGPTNYGYTF.

The gene calls are TRBV30 and TRBJ1-6; 9 nucleotides agree with TRBD1. The J segment lost 10 bases and the V segment lost 2 bases, leaving 9 bases of the junction unmatched. The CDR3 sequence is 15 residues long. Germline loops: CDR1 GTSNPN, CDR2 SVGIG (reference sequence). As DNA, the CDR3 is TGTGCCTGGAGTTCTTCCGGGACAGGGAAGTCACCCCTCCACTTT. This gives the protein CAWSSSGTGKSPLHF.

The chain employs TRBV30 and TRBJ2-3; tentatively, D is TRBD1 (5 bases). CDR1 and CDR2 (germline): GTSNPN, SVGIG (reference sequence). The CDR3 consists of 14 residues. V lost 3 bases and J lost 6, with 16 bases in between. The CDR3 protein is CAWRGLGSPDTQYF. CDR3 coding DNA: TGTGCCTGGAGGGGGCTAGGTAGCCCGGATACGCAGTATTTT.

This chain connects TRBV19 to TRBJ2-1, with 12 nucleotides matching TRBD2. Germline V gene data show CDR1 as LNHDA and CDR2 as SQIVND (reference sequence). The CDR3 spans 21 residues. With 3 bases clipped from V and 7 bases from J, the junction kept 22 bases outside the gene matches. The CDR3 DNA is TGTGCCAGTAGTATGGTGGGACGGGAGACCCTAGCGGGAGGGCCTCTAAATGAGCAGTTCTTC. Protein: CASSMVGRETLAGGPLNEQFF. Filled out from reference TRBV19 and TRBJ2-1, the complete variable domain reads DGGITQSPKYLFRKEGQNVTLSCEQNLNHDAMYWYRQDPGQGLRLIYYSQIVNDFQKGDIAEGYSVSREKKESFPLTVTSAQKNPTAFYLCASSMVGRETLAGGPLNEQFFGPGTRLTVL.

CDR3 loop: CASSISGTVNEQYF. CDR3 nucleotides: TGTGCCAGTAGTATTTCCGGGACAGTTAACGAGCAGTACTTC. The J gene is TRBJ2-7, the V gene TRBV19; 7 nucleotides match TRBD1. There are 14 residues in the CDR3. Germline V lookup: CDR1 LNHDA, CDR2 SQIVND (reference sequence). The junction had 7 bases not matched to a gene; V was cut back by 3 bases and J by 5 bases.

The genes are TRBV7-6 and TRBJ2-7; either TRBD1 or TRBD2 may fit D (5 bases each). The CDR3 consists of 13 residues. Per the germline V gene, CDR1 is SGHVS and CDR2 is FNYEAQ. V lost 4 bases and J lost 2, with 9 bases in between. CDR3 sequence (DNA): TGTGCCAGCAGCTGGGACGTCGCCTACGAGCAGTACTTC. Translated: CASSWDVAYEQYF.

J is TRBJ1-2 and V is TRBV21-1; TRBD1, the D gene given by the table, was not confirmed from the DNA. TRBV21-1 is given as a pseudogene. The CDR3 has 17 amino acids. The CDR3, as DNA: TGTGCCAGCAGCTCCCTATGGGCAGGGTGTGCCAACTATGGCTACACCTTC. This gives the protein CASSSLWAGCANYGYTF.

This clone has only one observation. The CDR3 is CASTPSLGTRSYEQYF. The CDR3 DNA reads as TGTGCCAGCACTCCTTCCCTGGGGACAAGATCCTACGAGCAGTACTTC. The chain is built from TRBV27 and TRBJ2-7; a possible D gene is TRBD1 (6 bases). This CDR3 is built from 16 residues. The V and J ends lost 7 bases and 1 base respectively, with 20 bases between them. Looked up from germline, CDR1 is MNHEY and CDR2 is SMNVEV (reference sequence).

The chain joins TRBV7-9 to TRBJ2-7; D is tentatively TRBD1 or TRBD2 (8 bases each). CDR3 length equals 19 residues. Trimming stripped 5 bases from V and 5 bases from J, with 31 bases between. The germline V gene encodes CDR1 SEHNR and CDR2 FQNEAQ (reference sequence). The CDR3 nucleotides read TGTGCCAGCAGCCCCAGGGACAGGACAACTAGCGGTACACAACACGAGCAGTACTTC. Translation gives CASSPRDRTTSGTQHEQYF. Combining the CDR3 with reference TRBV7-9 and TRBJ2-7 gives the whole variable domain DTGVSQNPRHKITKRGQNVTFRCDPISEHNRLYWYRQTLGQGPEFLTYFQNEAQLEKSRLLSDRFSAERPKGSFSTLEIQRTEQGDSAMYLCASSPRDRTTSGTQHEQYFGPGTRLTVT.

The gene calls are TRBV4-3 and TRBJ1-2; 7 nucleotides match TRBD1. The CDR3 contains 16 residues. CDR1 LGHNA and CDR2 YSLEER come from the germline V gene. With V trimmed by 0 bases and J by 0 bases, 4 bases remained unmatched. The CDR3 region is CASSQEWGQPNYGYTF. The CDR3 DNA is TGCGCCAGCAGCCAAGAATGGGGACAGCCTAACTATGGCTACACCTTC.

This clone was detected only once. The chain employs TRBV4-1 and TRBJ2-5; 8 bases line up with TRBD2. Trimming took 6 bases from V and 9 from J; bases not matched to a gene: 9. There are 13 residues in the CDR3. CDR1 and CDR2 from the germline V gene are MGHRA and YSYEKL. The CDR3 nucleotides read TGCGCCAGCAGGGCTAGCGGGTCAGTGGCCCAGTACTTC. Translating it yields CASRASGSVAQYF.

This clone was found once. V and J are TRBV19 and TRBJ1-5, with D maybe TRBD1 (6 bases). The CDR3 loop spans 15 amino acids. Germline values: CDR1 LNHDA, CDR2 SQIVND (reference sequence). Trimming stripped 5 bases from V and 0 bases from J, with 11 bases between. CDR3: CASSSDRYSNQPQHF. As DNA, the CDR3 is TGTGCCAGTAGTTCTGACAGGTATAGCAATCAGCCCCAGCATTTT. The complete variable domain, with remaining parts taken from reference TRBV19 and TRBJ1-5, reads DGGITQSPKYLFRKEGQNVTLSCEQNLNHDAMYWYRQDPGQGLRLIYYSQIVNDFQKGDIAEGYSVSREKKESFPLTVTSAQKNPTAFYLCASSSDRYSNQPQHFGDGTRLSIL.

Remarks on this clone: The sample carries other DNA sequences with the same CDR3. This chain links TRBV6-5 with TRBJ2-1; 12 nucleotides line up with TRBD2. V shed 6 bases and J 4 bases; nucleotides not matched to a gene: 4. This CDR3 comprises 15 residues. The V gene's germline CDR1 is MNHEY and CDR2 SVGAGI. The DNA of the CDR3 is TGTGCCAGCAGCCTAGGACTAGCGGGGTACAATGAGCAGTTCTTC. Translated: CASSLGLAGYNEQFF.

The chain uses TRBV20-1 and TRBJ2-2; no reliable D call. Deletions cut 5 bases from V and 6 bases from J, with 7 bases between. The CDR3 is made up of 11 amino acids. Germline values: CDR1 DFQATT, CDR2 SNEGSKA (reference sequence). CDR3 amino acids: CSAPLAGELFF. The DNA for the CDR3 is TGCAGTGCTCCCTTGGCCGGGGAGCTGTTTTTT.

The chain combines TRBV7-6 with TRBJ2-1, with TRBD2 as a possible D gene (5 bases). Trimming removed 3 bases from V and 7 bases from J, with 10 bases in between. The CDR3 extends over 13 amino acids. Germline CDR1 reads SGHVS; CDR2 reads FNYEAQ. The CDR3 bases are TGTGCCAGCAGCTTGGCCGGGGATAATGAGCAGTTCTTC. Translation gives CASSLAGDNEQFF.

The chain links TRBV11-1 to TRBJ2-3; 11 bases match TRBD2. Germline V gene sequence: CDR1 SGHAT, CDR2 FQDESV (reference sequence). Unmatched junction bases numbered 6, after V lost 3 bases and J lost 4 bases. This CDR3 has 16 residues. The CDR3 DNA reads as TGTGCCAGCAGCTTGACTAGCGGGGAGCTCCCAGATACGCAGTATTTT. Its translation is CASSLTSGELPDTQYF.

The rearrangement joins TRBV29-1 to TRBJ2-3, with 13 bases matching TRBD2. There are 18 residues in the CDR3. Germline lookup yields CDR1 SQVTM and CDR2 ANQGSEA. Germline trimming cut 3 bases from V and 1 base from J; bases unmatched to any gene: 10. The CDR3 sequence is CSVEVVLAGGSGTDTQYF. In nucleotides, the CDR3 is TGCAGCGTTGAGGTTGTACTAGCGGGAGGGAGTGGCACAGATACGCAGTATTTT.

The J gene is TRBJ1-1, the V gene TRBV27; D might be TRBD1 (5 bases). Germline CDR1 and CDR2: MNHEY and SMNVEV (reference sequence). Trimming left V 7 bases short and J 6 bases short, with 18 bases between. The CDR3 is 14 amino acids. The CDR3 region is CASTVTGGTAEAFF. CDR3 coding DNA: TGTGCCAGCACCGTAACCGGGGGTACAGCTGAAGCTTTCTTT.

The chain has TRBV7-6 and TRBJ2-6; 7 positions match TRBD2. V lost 1 base, J lost 10 bases, and 4 bases stayed unmatched. Germline lookup yields CDR1 SGHVS and CDR2 FNYEAQ. The CDR3 consists of 14 residues. CDR3 amino acids: CASSLEGGRNVLTF. DNA of the CDR3: TGTGCCAGCAGCTTAGAGGGAGGGAGAAACGTCCTGACTTTC.

As DNA, the CDR3 is TGTGCCAGCAGCCAGGGGACGGGCCGAGGACACACCATATATTTT. Translated: CASSQGTGRGHTIYF. V and J are TRBV7-8 and TRBJ1-3, with TRBD1 as a possible D gene (6 bases). Germline V gives CDR1 SGHVS, CDR2 FQNEAQ. V lost 5 bases, J lost 8 bases, and 19 bases lay in between. This CDR3 is 15 amino acids long.

This clone has a single count. The CDR3 region has the DNA TGTGCCAGCAGTTACGCCAGGGGGCGCGGTTTGGATGGCTACACCTTC. It codes for CASSYARGRGLDGYTF. The J gene is TRBJ1-2, the V gene TRBV6-6, with 8 bases identical to TRBD1. V gave up 2 bases and J gave up 6 bases; unmatched junction bases: 11. CDR3 length: 16 residues. CDR1 is MNHNY, CDR2 SVGAGI, per germline (reference sequence).

The V gene is TRBV2, the J gene TRBJ2-3, with 7 nucleotides matching TRBD2. CDR1 is SNHLY and CDR2 is FYNNEI in the germline V gene. The V segment lost 4 bases and the J segment 4 bases; nucleotides outside the gene matches: 17. CDR3 length: 18 residues. The CDR3 DNA follows: TGTGCCAGCAGTGTGGGCCTAGCGGAGCTACTTCGCGCAGATACGCAGTATTTT. This encodes CASSVGLAELLRADTQYF.

The V and J genes are TRBV12-2 and TRBJ2-1; the table calls TRBD2, which could not be checked here. TRBV12-2 is marked as a pseudogene. The CDR3 is 19 amino acids. CDR3 residues: CASRLEREGRLKSYNEQFF. CDR3 in DNA: TGTGCAAGTCGCCTTGAAAGGGAGGGTCGTTTGAAGTCCTACAATGAGCAGTTCTTC.

The J gene is TRBJ1-1, the V gene TRBV15, with unresolved D. V lost 0 bases to trimming and J lost 7 bases, with 12 bases between them. This CDR3 region has 14 residues. CDR1 is LNHNV and CDR2 is YYDKDF in the germline V gene (reference sequence). CDR3 region: CATSRDLAGNEAFF. CDR3 coding DNA: TGTGCCACCAGCAGAGATCTGGCAGGTAATGAAGCTTTCTTT.

This clone was seen only once. The rearrangement links TRBV4-3 to TRBJ2-1; 7 bases agree with TRBD1. The CDR3 sequence is 17 residues long. Trimming cost V 4 bases and J 2 bases; bases outside gene matches: 11. Germline V gene data show CDR1 as LGHNA and CDR2 as YSLEER. In DNA, the CDR3 is TGCGCCAGCAGCCCAGGAGGTGGCCAGGGGGCCTACAATGAGCAGTTCTTC. As protein: CASSPGGGQGAYNEQFF.